This T cell receptor (beta chain) derives from a study of CD8 T cells in Susac syndrome. Study observations and caveats: As the study acknowledged, the number of individuals who were part of its TCR sequencing and HLA analysis was relatively small.

Healthy donors served as the controls. They were matched for age and sex. FACS enriched CD8+ TEMRA cells, while bulk CD8+ and CD4+ were negatively isolated. RNA was extracted with the RNeasy kit, and a quantity of roughly 0.5 to 1 ug was reverse transcribed using random hexamers. By means of immunoSEQ multiplex PCR, TCR beta CDR3 spanning 54 Vbeta and 13 Jbeta underwent amplification. TCRdb re-derived calls from the immunoSEQ multiplex PCR reads in MiXCR, one entry per CDR3 protein. Among more than 110,000 distinct CDR3 sequences listed, over 85% were seen once. The V and J ends lost 5 bases and 3 bases, in that order; junction bases with no gene match: 3. This CDR3 comprises 13 residues. Germline lookup yields CDR1 SGHRS and CDR2 YFSETQ. A single count supports this clonotype. What it binds is not known.

The sample was CD8+ T cells from PBMCs. The clonotype was recovered from a human donor in good health. The chain links TRBV5-1 to TRBJ2-7, with 9 positions matching TRBD1. The CDR3 sequence is CASSQTGGYEQYF. The CDR3 nucleotides read TGCGCCAGCAGTCAGACAGGGGGCTACGAGCAGTACTTC. The full variable domain, completed using reference TRBV5-1 and TRBJ2-7, is KAGVTQTPRYLIKTRGQQVTLSCSPISGHRSVSWYQQTPGQGLQFLFEYFSETQRNKGNFPGRFSGRQFSNSRSEMNVSTLELGDSALYLCASSQTGGYEQYFGPGTRLTVT.